The clone carrying this TCR beta chain has only a few counts. Its antigen remains unknown. Germline V gives CDR1 LGHDT, CDR2 YNNKEL (reference sequence). V lost 1 base to trimming and J lost 5 bases; unmatched junction nucleotides: 11. There are 17 residues in the CDR3. The sample is drawn from a study of post-analysis software for immune sequencing data. Study-level findings and limits: Patients used about 5 TRBV segments, including TRBV5-6, TRBV5-1 and TRBV20-1, more often than controls. Analysis by F measure revealed that same-batch samples clustered strongly together.

Unique molecular identifiers featured in each of the TCR beta cDNA libraries. Input amounts of roughly 0.9 to 10 million T cells were used. These gave about 500,000 cDNA molecules, so each molecule approximated one T cell. TCRdb reanalysed the PCR reads using MiXCR and keeps one entry per CDR3 protein. The sample has about 210,000 distinct CDR3 sequences, approximately 29% seen once; the top ten hold approximately 3%. The chain combines TRBV3-1 with TRBJ2-1; 7 nucleotides agree with TRBD2. The sample taken for sequencing was blood. This sequence was found in a girl aged 2-17 years with multiple sclerosis. The CDR3 bases are TGTGCCAGCAGCCAAGTTAGGGAACTAGCGAGACACAATGAGCAGTTCTTC. Amino acid sequence: CASSQVRELARHNEQFF.